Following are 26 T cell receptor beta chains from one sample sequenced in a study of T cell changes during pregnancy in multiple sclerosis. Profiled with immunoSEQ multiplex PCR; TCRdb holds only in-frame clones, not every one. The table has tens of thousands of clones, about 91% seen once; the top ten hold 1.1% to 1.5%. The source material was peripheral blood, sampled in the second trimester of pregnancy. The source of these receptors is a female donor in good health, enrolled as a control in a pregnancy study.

CDR3 protein: CASIAGPSYEQYF. The CDR3 nucleotides are TGTGCCAGCATTGCAGGCCCCTCCTACGAGCAGTACTTC. The chain joins TRBV2 to TRBJ2-7; D is undetermined. V was clipped by 7 bases and J by 0 bases, with 10 bases between them. Germline V lookup: CDR1 SNHLY, CDR2 FYNNEI. This CDR3 is 13 amino acids long.

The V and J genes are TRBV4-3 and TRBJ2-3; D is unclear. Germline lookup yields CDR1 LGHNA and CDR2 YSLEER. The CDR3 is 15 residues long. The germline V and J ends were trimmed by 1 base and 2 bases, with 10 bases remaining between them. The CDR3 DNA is TGCGCCAGCAGCCAAGGTTTTGCGGACACAGATACGCAGTATTTT. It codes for CASSQGFADTDTQYF.

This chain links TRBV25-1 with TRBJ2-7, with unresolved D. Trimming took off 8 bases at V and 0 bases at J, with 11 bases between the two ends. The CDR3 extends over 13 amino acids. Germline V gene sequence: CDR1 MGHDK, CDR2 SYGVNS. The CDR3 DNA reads TGTGCCAGCGCTACCCCGAGCTCCTACGAGCAGTACTTC. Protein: CASATPSSYEQYF.

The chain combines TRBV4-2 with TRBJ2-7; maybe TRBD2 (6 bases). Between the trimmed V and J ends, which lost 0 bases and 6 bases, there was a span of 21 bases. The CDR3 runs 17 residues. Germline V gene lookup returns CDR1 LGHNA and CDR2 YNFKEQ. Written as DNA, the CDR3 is TGTGCCAGCAGCCAAGATTTCGGCGGGACTCTTTTCGTCGAGCAGTACTTC. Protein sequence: CASSQDFGGTLFVEQYF.

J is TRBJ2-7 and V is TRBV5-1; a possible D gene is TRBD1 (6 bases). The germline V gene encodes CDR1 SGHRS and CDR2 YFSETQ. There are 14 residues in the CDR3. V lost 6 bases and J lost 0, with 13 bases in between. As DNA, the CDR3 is TGCGCCAGCATGCTCCGGGACACCTCCTACGAGCAGTACTTC. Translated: CASMLRDTSYEQYF.

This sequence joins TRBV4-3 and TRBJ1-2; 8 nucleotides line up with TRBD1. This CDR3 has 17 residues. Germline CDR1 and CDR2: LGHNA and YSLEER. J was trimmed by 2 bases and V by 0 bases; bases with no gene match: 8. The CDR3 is CASSQEDRTGRNYGYTF. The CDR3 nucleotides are TGCGCCAGCAGCCAAGAAGATCGGACAGGGCGAAACTATGGCTACACCTTC.

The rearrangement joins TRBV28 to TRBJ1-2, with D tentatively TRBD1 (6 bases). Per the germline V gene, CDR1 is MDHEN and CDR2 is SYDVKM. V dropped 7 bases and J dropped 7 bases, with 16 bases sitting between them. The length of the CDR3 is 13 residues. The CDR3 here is CASTPRGTGGYTF. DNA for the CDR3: TGTGCCAGCACCCCTAGGGGGACGGGTGGCTACACCTTC.

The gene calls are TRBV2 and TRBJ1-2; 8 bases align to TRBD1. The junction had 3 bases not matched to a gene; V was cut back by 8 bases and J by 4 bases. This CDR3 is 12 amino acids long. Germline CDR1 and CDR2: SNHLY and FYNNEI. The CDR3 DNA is TGTGCCAGCGGGGACAGGCCCTATGGCTACACCTTC. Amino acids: CASGDRPYGYTF.

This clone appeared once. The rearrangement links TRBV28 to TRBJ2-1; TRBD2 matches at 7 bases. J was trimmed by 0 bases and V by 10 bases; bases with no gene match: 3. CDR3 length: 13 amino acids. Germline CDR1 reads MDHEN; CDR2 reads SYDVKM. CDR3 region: CATSGLSYNEQFF. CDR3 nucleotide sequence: TGTGCCACTAGCGGCCTCTCCTACAATGAGCAGTTCTTC.

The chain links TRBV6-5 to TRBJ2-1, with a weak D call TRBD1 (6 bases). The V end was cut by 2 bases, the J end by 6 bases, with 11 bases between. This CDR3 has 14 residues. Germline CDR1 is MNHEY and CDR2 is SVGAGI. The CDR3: CASSYGTGRNEQFF. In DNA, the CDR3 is TGTGCCAGCAGTTACGGTACAGGGCGCAATGAGCAGTTCTTC.

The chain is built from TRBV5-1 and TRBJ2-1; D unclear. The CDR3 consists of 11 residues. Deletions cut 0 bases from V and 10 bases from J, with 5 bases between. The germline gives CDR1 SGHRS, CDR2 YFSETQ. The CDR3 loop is CASSLEREQFF. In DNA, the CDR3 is TGCGCCAGCAGCTTGGAGAGGGAGCAGTTCTTC.

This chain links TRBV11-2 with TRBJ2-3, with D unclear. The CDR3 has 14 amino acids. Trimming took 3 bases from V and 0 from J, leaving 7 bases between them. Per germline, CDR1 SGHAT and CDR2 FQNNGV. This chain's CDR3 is CASSFFPSTDTQYF. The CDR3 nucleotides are TGTGCCAGCAGCTTTTTTCCGAGCACAGATACGCAGTATTTT.

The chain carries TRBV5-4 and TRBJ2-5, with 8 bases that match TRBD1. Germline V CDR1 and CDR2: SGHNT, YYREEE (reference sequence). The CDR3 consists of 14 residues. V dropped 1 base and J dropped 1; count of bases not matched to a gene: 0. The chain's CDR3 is CASSLTGGQETQYF. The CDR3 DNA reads TGTGCCAGCAGCTTGACAGGGGGCCAAGAGACCCAGTACTTC.

CDR3 residues: CASSESGRDTGELFF. CDR3 in DNA: TGCGCCAGCAGTGAGTCGGGCAGGGACACCGGGGAGCTGTTTTTT. The gene calls are TRBV10-1 and TRBJ2-2; D is perhaps TRBD1 (5 bases). The CDR3 has 15 amino acids. V dropped 0 bases and J dropped 3 bases, with 8 bases sitting between them. Germline V gene data show CDR1 as WNHNN and CDR2 as SYGVQD (reference sequence).

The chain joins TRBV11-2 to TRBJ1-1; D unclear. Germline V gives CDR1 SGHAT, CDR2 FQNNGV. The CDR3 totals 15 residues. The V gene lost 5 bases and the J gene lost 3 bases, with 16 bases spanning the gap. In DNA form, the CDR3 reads TGTGCCAGCAGCGATAAGGTATGGGCCCACACTGAAGCTTTCTTT. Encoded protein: CASSDKVWAHTEAFF.

The CDR3 DNA is TGTGCCAGTCACCCAATAGGAGACACAGATACGCAGTATTTT. Translating it yields CASHPIGDTDTQYF. This chain links TRBV27 with TRBJ2-3; unclear D gene. The CDR3 contains 14 residues. Germline V gene sequence: CDR1 MNHEY, CDR2 SMNVEV (reference sequence). V lost 9 bases and J lost 2, with 15 bases in between.

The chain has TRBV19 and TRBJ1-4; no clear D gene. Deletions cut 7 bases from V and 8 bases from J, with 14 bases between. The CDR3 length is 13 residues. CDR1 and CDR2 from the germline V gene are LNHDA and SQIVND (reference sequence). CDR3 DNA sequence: TGTGCCAGTACCGAGGTTGCTAGAGAAAAACTGTTTTTT. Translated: CASTEVAREKLFF.

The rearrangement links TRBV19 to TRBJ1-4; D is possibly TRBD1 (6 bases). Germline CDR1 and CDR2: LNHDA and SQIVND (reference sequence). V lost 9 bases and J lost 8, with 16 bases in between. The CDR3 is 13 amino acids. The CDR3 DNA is TGTGCCAGCCGGACGGGGGGCGCAGAAAAACTGTTTTTT. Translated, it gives CASRTGGAEKLFF.

CDR3 protein: CASSPIRSSYNEQFF. CDR3 DNA: TGTGCCAGCAGCCCTATACGAAGCTCCTACAATGAGCAGTTCTTC. This chain links TRBV5-5 with TRBJ2-1; D unclear. Germline values: CDR1 SGHKS, CDR2 YYEKEE (reference sequence). Trimming left V 4 bases short and J 0 bases short, with 11 bases between. The CDR3 is made up of 15 amino acids.

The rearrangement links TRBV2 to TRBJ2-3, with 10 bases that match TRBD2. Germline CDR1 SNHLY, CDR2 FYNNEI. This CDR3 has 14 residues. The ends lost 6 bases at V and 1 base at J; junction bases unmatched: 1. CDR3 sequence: CASRGTSGTDTQYF. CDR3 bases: TGTGCCAGCAGGGGGACTAGCGGCACAGATACGCAGTATTTT.

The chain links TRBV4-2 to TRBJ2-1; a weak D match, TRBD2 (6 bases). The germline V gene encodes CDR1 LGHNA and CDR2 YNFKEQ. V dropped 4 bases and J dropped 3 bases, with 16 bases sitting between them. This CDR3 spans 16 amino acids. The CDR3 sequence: CASSRMYSGGYNEQFF. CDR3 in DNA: TGTGCCAGCAGCCGAATGTATAGCGGAGGCTACAATGAGCAGTTCTTC.

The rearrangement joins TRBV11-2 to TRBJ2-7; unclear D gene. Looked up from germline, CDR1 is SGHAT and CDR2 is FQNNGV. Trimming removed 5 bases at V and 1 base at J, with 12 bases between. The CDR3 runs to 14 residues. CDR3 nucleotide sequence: TGTGCCAGCAGCCCCGGTCGGAGATCCTACGAGCAGTACTTC. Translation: CASSPGRRSYEQYF.

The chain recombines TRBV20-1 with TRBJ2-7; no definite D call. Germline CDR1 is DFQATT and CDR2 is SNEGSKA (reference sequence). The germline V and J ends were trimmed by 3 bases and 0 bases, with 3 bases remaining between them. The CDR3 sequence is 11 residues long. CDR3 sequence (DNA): TGCAGTGCTAGTTACTCCTACGAGCAGTACTTC. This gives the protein CSASYSYEQYF.

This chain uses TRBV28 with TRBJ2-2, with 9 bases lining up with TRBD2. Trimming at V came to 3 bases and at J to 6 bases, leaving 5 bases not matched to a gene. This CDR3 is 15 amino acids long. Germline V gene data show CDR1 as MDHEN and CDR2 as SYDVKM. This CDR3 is CASSLRGGLAGELFF. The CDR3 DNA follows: TGTGCCAGCAGTTTGCGGGGGGGCCTCGCCGGGGAGCTGTTTTTT.

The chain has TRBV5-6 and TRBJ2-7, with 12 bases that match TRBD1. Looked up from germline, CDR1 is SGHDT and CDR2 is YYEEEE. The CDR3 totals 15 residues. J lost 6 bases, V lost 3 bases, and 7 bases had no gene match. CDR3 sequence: CASSSTRDRGPEQYF. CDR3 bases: TGTGCCAGCAGCTCAACGCGGGACAGGGGGCCCGAGCAGTACTTC.

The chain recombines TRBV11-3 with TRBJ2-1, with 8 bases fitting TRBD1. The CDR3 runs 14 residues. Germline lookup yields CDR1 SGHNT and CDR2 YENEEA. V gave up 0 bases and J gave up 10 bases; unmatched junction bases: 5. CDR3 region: CASSLDRGLREQFF. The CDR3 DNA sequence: TGTGCCAGCAGCTTAGACAGGGGGCTAAGGGAGCAGTTCTTC.